Listed below are T cell receptor beta chains from one sample, sequenced in a study of blood T cell repertoires in COVID-19. Clones were sequenced by immunoSEQ multiplex PCR, and TCRdb holds only the in-frame ones, with some missing. The sample holds just under 300,000 clones, roughly 86% seen once. Sequenced: peripheral blood. The receptors shown here come from an older man with acute or convalescent COVID-19. The CDR3 runs from the conserved cysteine through the conserved F or W. A D gene is named only where the DNA matches it firmly. The size field is filled for only some rows; it gives once, few, many or a size class.

d_gene: TRBD1
abundance: -
v_gene: TRBV18
j_gene: TRBJ1-5
CDR3nt: TGTGCCAGCTCTGTAACAGGGGAGCTTAATCAGCCCCAGCATTTT
CDR3aa: CASSVTGELNQPQHF

d_gene: -
abundance: few
v_gene: TRBV19
j_gene: TRBJ1-5
CDR3nt: TGTGCCAGTAGGTACAGTAATAGCAATCAGCCCCAGCATTTT
CDR3aa: CASRYSNSNQPQHF

d_gene: -
abundance: -
v_gene: TRBV11-2
j_gene: TRBJ1-1
CDR3nt: TGTGCCAGCAGCCGCTCCCGGGGGGGAACTGAAGCTTTCTTT
CDR3aa: CASSRSRGGTEAFF

d_gene: TRBD2
abundance: -
v_gene: TRBV7-9
j_gene: TRBJ2-5
CDR3nt: TGTGCCAGCAGCCCCGGACTAGCGGGAGGGCCTTGGGAGACCCAGTACTTC
CDR3aa: CASSPGLAGGPWETQYF

d_gene: -
abundance: -
v_gene: TRBV5-8
j_gene: TRBJ1-6
CDR3nt: TGTGCCAGCAGCCTGACAGGCTCGCCGGTGGATTCACCCCTCCACTTT
CDR3aa: CASSLTGSPVDSPLHF

d_gene: -
abundance: few
v_gene: TRBV15
j_gene: TRBJ1-6
CDR3nt: TGTGCCACCAGCAGAAGCCGGCAGGGAGGAATCTCACCCCTCCACTTT
CDR3aa: CATSRSRQGGISPLHF

d_gene: TRBD1
abundance: -
v_gene: TRBV14
j_gene: TRBJ1-1
CDR3nt: TGTGCCAGCAGCCAAGATCTAACAGGGGGCCTTAGGACGGACACTGAAGCTTTCTTT
CDR3aa: CASSQDLTGGLRTDTEAFF

d_gene: TRBD1
abundance: -
v_gene: TRBV5-6
j_gene: TRBJ1-5
CDR3nt: TGTGCCAGCAGCACCGGACAGGGGGCATATAGCAATCAGCCCCAGCATTTT
CDR3aa: CASSTGQGAYSNQPQHF

d_gene: -
abundance: -
v_gene: TRBV6-5
j_gene: TRBJ1-5
CDR3nt: TGTGCCAGCAGTACCCAGGGGAATCAGCCCCAGCATTTT
CDR3aa: CASSTQGNQPQHF

d_gene: TRBD1
abundance: -
v_gene: TRBV29-1
j_gene: TRBJ2-3
CDR3nt: TGCAGCGTGGGACAACTACCGGGACAGGATGGTGATACGCAGTATTTT
CDR3aa: CSVGQLPGQDGDTQYF

d_gene: TRBD2
abundance: -
v_gene: TRBV5-4
j_gene: TRBJ2-1
CDR3nt: TGTGCCAGCAGCAGCAGCGGGGGGATATACAATGAGCAGTTCTTC
CDR3aa: CASSSSGGIYNEQFF

d_gene: TRBD1
abundance: -
v_gene: TRBV5-1
j_gene: TRBJ1-2
CDR3nt: TGCGCCAGCAGTACAGGGGGCTCCTCTCTTGGCTACACCTTC
CDR3aa: CASSTGGSSLGYTF

d_gene: -
abundance: -
v_gene: TRBV5-4
j_gene: TRBJ2-7
CDR3nt: TGTGCCAGCAGCTTGTTCGCGGGGGCTACCTACGAGCAGTACTTC
CDR3aa: CASSLFAGATYEQYF

d_gene: -
abundance: -
v_gene: TRBV9
j_gene: TRBJ2-1
CDR3nt: TGTGCCAGCAGCGTAGGGCACCGCGGGACGGTCAATGAGCAGTTCTTC
CDR3aa: CASSVGHRGTVNEQFF

d_gene: -
abundance: -
v_gene: TRBV20-1
j_gene: TRBJ1-1
CDR3nt: TGCAGTGCTAGTTTTGGGGGCCCGAACACTGAAGCTTTCTTT
CDR3aa: CSASFGGPNTEAFF

d_gene: -
abundance: -
v_gene: TRBV3-1/TRBV3-2
j_gene: TRBJ1-6
CDR3nt: TGTGCCAGCAGCCAAGACACAGGGTCGGGCTCACCCCTCCACTTT
CDR3aa: CASSQDTGSGSPLHF

d_gene: TRBD1
abundance: -
v_gene: TRBV9
j_gene: TRBJ2-7
CDR3nt: TGTGCCAGCAGCACCTCTCCGGGACAGGGTGGGTACGAGCAGTACTTC
CDR3aa: CASSTSPGQGGYEQYF

d_gene: -
abundance: many
v_gene: TRBV28
j_gene: TRBJ2-4
CDR3nt: TGTGCCAGCAGAGCAAATAAAAACATTCAGTACTTC
CDR3aa: CASRANKNIQYF

d_gene: TRBD1
abundance: -
v_gene: TRBV18
j_gene: TRBJ2-1
CDR3nt: TGTGCCAGCTCACCACTGGGGACAGGGATGTATGAGCAGTTCTTC
CDR3aa: CASSPLGTGMYEQFF

d_gene: TRBD2
abundance: -
v_gene: TRBV28
j_gene: TRBJ2-2
CDR3nt: TGTGCCAGCAGTTCGGGGGCCCGAGCGGGGGACACCGGGGAGCTGTTTTTT
CDR3aa: CASSSGARAGDTGELFF

d_gene: TRBD1
abundance: -
v_gene: TRBV7-2
j_gene: TRBJ2-5
CDR3nt: TGTGCCAGCAGCTCCCAGGGGGCGATTTTCGGCCAGTACTTC
CDR3aa: CASSSQGAIFGQYF

d_gene: -
abundance: -
v_gene: TRBV27
j_gene: TRBJ1-1
CDR3nt: TGTGCCAGCAGTTTCAGACAGGTAGACATGAACACTGAAGCTTTCTTT
CDR3aa: CASSFRQVDMNTEAFF

d_gene: -
abundance: -
v_gene: TRBV5-4
j_gene: TRBJ2-3
CDR3nt: TGTGCCAGCAGCTTGGGTACTTCGCACACAGATACGCAGTATTTT
CDR3aa: CASSLGTSHTDTQYF

d_gene: TRBD2
abundance: once
v_gene: TRBV5-5
j_gene: TRBJ2-1
CDR3nt: TGTGCCAGCAGCCACTGGGGACTAGCGGGAGATAACAATGAGCAGTTCTTC
CDR3aa: CASSHWGLAGDNNEQFF

d_gene: TRBD2
abundance: -
v_gene: TRBV19
j_gene: TRBJ2-1
CDR3nt: TGTGCCAGTACCCTCGGGGGGGGCTCCTACAATGAGCAGTTCTTC
CDR3aa: CASTLGGGSYNEQFF

d_gene: -
abundance: -
v_gene: TRBV7-9
j_gene: TRBJ2-3
CDR3nt: TGTGCCAGCACCCAAAGGGGCGCGGTTCCAGATACGCAGTATTTT
CDR3aa: CASTQRGAVPDTQYF

d_gene: TRBD1
abundance: few
v_gene: TRBV30
j_gene: TRBJ1-4
CDR3nt: TGTGCCTGGTCCCCGGGACAGGGCAGGGAAAAACTGTTTTTT
CDR3aa: CAWSPGQGREKLFF

d_gene: TRBD1
abundance: -
v_gene: TRBV6-5
j_gene: TRBJ1-1
CDR3nt: TGTGCCAGCAGTTACTTCGGACAGGCGATACGAACTGAAGCTTTCTTT
CDR3aa: CASSYFGQAIRTEAFF

d_gene: -
abundance: once
v_gene: TRBV7-2
j_gene: TRBJ2-3
CDR3nt: TGTGCCAGCAGCCAACAAGCGAGTACGCAGTATTTT
CDR3aa: CASSQQASTQYF

d_gene: TRBD1
abundance: -
v_gene: TRBV5-4
j_gene: TRBJ1-2
CDR3nt: TGTGCCAGCAGCAAGGACAGGGGTTCTGACTATGGCTACACCTTC
CDR3aa: CASSKDRGSDYGYTF

d_gene: -
abundance: -
v_gene: TRBV3-1/TRBV3-2
j_gene: TRBJ2-1
CDR3nt: TGTGCCAGCAGCCAAGGGGACACAGACAATGAGCAGTTCTTC
CDR3aa: CASSQGDTDNEQFF

d_gene: -
abundance: -
v_gene: TRBV15
j_gene: TRBJ2-7
CDR3nt: TGTGCCACCAGTATCGATAGCGGAACCTACGAGCAGTACTTC
CDR3aa: CATSIDSGTYEQYF

d_gene: -
abundance: once
v_gene: TRBV27
j_gene: TRBJ2-5
CDR3nt: TGTGCCAGCAGTCTATCCGGGACTCGGAGGACCCAGTACTTC
CDR3aa: CASSLSGTRRTQYF

d_gene: -
abundance: -
v_gene: TRBV7-9
j_gene: TRBJ2-4
CDR3nt: TGTGCCAGCAGCTCCCGCCAGGAAAACATTCAGTACTTC
CDR3aa: CASSSRQENIQYF

d_gene: TRBD2
abundance: -
v_gene: TRBV6-2/TRBV6-3
j_gene: TRBJ2-5
CDR3nt: TGTGCCAGCAGTCCAGGCCGGACGACTAGCGGGGAAGAGACCCAGTACTTC
CDR3aa: CASSPGRTTSGEETQYF

d_gene: -
abundance: -
v_gene: TRBV19
j_gene: TRBJ1-4
CDR3nt: TGTGCCAGTAGTATTCAGACACGGACTAATGAAAAACTGTTTTTT
CDR3aa: CASSIQTRTNEKLFF

d_gene: TRBD1
abundance: -
v_gene: TRBV5-1
j_gene: TRBJ2-4
CDR3nt: TGCGCCAGCAGCTTGGACAGGGGAGAGGGACAGTACTTC
CDR3aa: CASSLDRGEGQYF

d_gene: TRBD1
abundance: -
v_gene: TRBV5-4
j_gene: TRBJ1-2
CDR3nt: TGTGCCAGCAGCTTGGCCGGGGCGGGACAGGGAACCTATGGCTACACCTTC
CDR3aa: CASSLAGAGQGTYGYTF

d_gene: -
abundance: few
v_gene: TRBV28
j_gene: TRBJ2-7
CDR3nt: TGTGCCAGCAGTTTCCCAGGGGCGAGAGGGAACGAGCAGTACTTC
CDR3aa: CASSFPGARGNEQYF

d_gene: -
abundance: -
v_gene: TRBV10-3
j_gene: TRBJ1-6
CDR3nt: TGTGCCATCAGTGACGACAGTCATAATTCACCCCTCCACTTT
CDR3aa: CAISDDSHNSPLHF